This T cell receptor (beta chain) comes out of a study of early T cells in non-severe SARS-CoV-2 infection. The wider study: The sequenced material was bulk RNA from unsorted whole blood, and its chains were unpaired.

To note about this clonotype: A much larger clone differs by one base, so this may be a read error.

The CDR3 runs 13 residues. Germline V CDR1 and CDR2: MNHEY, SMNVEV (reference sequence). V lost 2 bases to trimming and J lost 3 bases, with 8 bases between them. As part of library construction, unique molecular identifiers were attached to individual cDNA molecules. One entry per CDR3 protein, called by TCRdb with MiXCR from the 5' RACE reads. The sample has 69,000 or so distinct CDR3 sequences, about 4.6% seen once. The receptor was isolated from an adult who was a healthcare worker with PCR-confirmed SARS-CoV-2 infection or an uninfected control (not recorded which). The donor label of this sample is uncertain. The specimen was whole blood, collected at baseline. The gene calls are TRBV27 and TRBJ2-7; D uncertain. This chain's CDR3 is CASSLARSYEQYF. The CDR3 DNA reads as TGTGCCAGCAGTTTAGCAAGAAGCTACGAGCAGTACTTC.